One sample yielded the 30 T cell receptor beta chains listed below, sequenced in a study of blood T cell repertoires in COVID-19. Only in-frame clones appear in the TCRdb table, and some are missing; sequencing was by immunoSEQ multiplex PCR. The sample records roughly 40,000 clones, 80% to 90% being singletons. The specimen was peripheral blood. The source of these receptors is a woman aged 65 to 85 with acute or convalescent COVID-19.

This rearrangement joins TRBV11-2 to TRBJ2-3; D is uncertain. The CDR3 is 12 residues long. Germline CDR1 is SGHAT and CDR2 is FQNNGV. Trimming shortened V by 7 bases and J by 0 bases, and 5 bases separated the two germline ends. This chain's CDR3 is CASTPSTDTQYF. The CDR3 nucleotides are TGTGCCAGCACCCCTAGCACAGATACGCAGTATTTT.

The chain carries TRBV12-3 or TRBV12-4 and TRBJ2-1; 7 bases are a match to TRBD1. V shed 4 bases and J 9 bases; nucleotides not matched to a gene: 6. CDR3 length equals 13 residues. CDR3 nucleotide sequence: TGTGCCAGCAGTTACAGACAGGGCTCTGAGCAGTTCTTC. It is translated as CASSYRQGSEQFF.

The V gene is TRBV27, the J gene TRBJ2-5; 7 nucleotides align to TRBD2. V was clipped by 5 bases and J by 8 bases; unmatched bases: 8. This CDR3 region has 13 residues. Germline CDR1 reads MNHEY; CDR2 reads SMNVEV (reference sequence). Here the CDR3 DNA reads TGTGCCAGCAGTACTCTAGCGGTCCTTACCCAGTACTTC. It codes for CASSTLAVLTQYF.

The chain has TRBV19 and TRBJ2-5, with 7 nucleotides matching TRBD1. Germline values: CDR1 LNHDA, CDR2 SQIVND (reference sequence). V dropped 5 bases and J dropped 2; count of bases not matched to a gene: 5. CDR3 length: 14 amino acids. The CDR3 reads CASSVGQVQETQYF. CDR3 nucleotide sequence: TGTGCCAGTAGTGTCGGACAGGTACAAGAGACCCAGTACTTC.

The chain is built from TRBV3-1 (or the pseudogene TRBV3-2) and TRBJ2-1; 10 bases match TRBD1. CDR3 length equals 15 residues. Unmatched junction bases numbered 9, after V lost 6 bases and J lost 7 bases. The germline gives CDR1 LGHDT, CDR2 YNNKEL (reference sequence). In DNA form, the CDR3 reads TGTGCCAGCAGTCGGGGGACAGGGGAAAGGAATGAGCAGTTCTTC. Translating gives CASSRGTGERNEQFF.

V and J are TRBV7-9 and TRBJ1-5, with D possibly TRBD1 on 5 matching bases. The V gene lost 0 bases and the J gene lost 6 bases, with 9 bases spanning the gap. There are 14 residues in the CDR3. Germline assignment: CDR1 SEHNR and CDR2 FQNEAQ (reference sequence). CDR3 nucleotides: TGTGCCAGCAGCTTAGCGGGCGGGGGTCAGCCCCAGCATTTT. This translates into CASSLAGGGQPQHF. Using reference TRBV7-9 and TRBJ1-5 for the parts outside the CDR3, the full variable domain is DTGVSQNPRHKITKRGQNVTFRCDPISEHNRLYWYRQTLGQGPEFLTYFQNEAQLEKSRLLSDRFSAERPKGSFSTLEIQRTEQGDSAMYLCASSLAGGGQPQHFGDGTRLSIL.

This clone has a handful of counts. This chain connects TRBV14 to TRBJ2-6, with D possibly matching TRBD1 (5 bases). This CDR3 spans 15 amino acids. Germline V gene lookup returns CDR1 SGHDN and CDR2 FVKESK. The V and J ends lost 5 bases and 0 bases respectively, with 8 bases between them. The CDR3 protein is CASSDTGSGANVLTF. Written as DNA, the CDR3 is TGTGCCAGCAGCGACACAGGCTCTGGGGCCAACGTCCTGACTTTC.

The chain couples TRBV19 to TRBJ2-3, with D maybe TRBD1 (5 bases). Germline values: CDR1 LNHDA, CDR2 SQIVND (reference sequence). Between the trimmed V and J ends, which lost 3 bases and 4 bases, there was a span of 17 bases. This CDR3 spans 16 amino acids. The CDR3 region is CASSMDGGRGADTQYF. In nucleotides, the CDR3 is TGTGCCAGTAGTATGGATGGTGGAAGGGGCGCAGATACGCAGTATTTT.

This rearrangement joins TRBV18 to TRBJ2-1; D gene ambiguous. This CDR3 has 14 amino acids. V was trimmed by 0 bases and J by 4 bases, leaving 7 bases between them. The germline V gene encodes CDR1 KGHSH and CDR2 LQKENI. The CDR3 region is CASSPPGPYNEQFF. CDR3 sequence (DNA): TGTGCCAGCTCACCACCGGGCCCGTACAATGAGCAGTTCTTC.

The chain has TRBV27 and TRBJ2-5; the D is unclear. The germline V gene has CDR1 MNHEY and CDR2 SMNVEV (reference sequence). CDR3 length: 12 amino acids. V lost 4 bases to trimming and J lost 4 bases, with 7 bases between them. The CDR3 sequence is CASSSSRETQYF. The CDR3 nucleotides read TGTGCCAGCAGTTCGTCCAGAGAGACCCAGTACTTC.

The chain joins TRBV28 to TRBJ1-6; 8 positions match TRBD1. V lost 4 bases and J lost 10; bases outside the gene matches: 15. Germline CDR1 MDHEN, CDR2 SYDVKM. CDR3 length equals 17 residues. This chain's CDR3 is CASSSNPGTGGRSPLHF. The CDR3 DNA reads as TGTGCCAGCAGTTCGAACCCCGGCACAGGGGGTCGATCACCCCTCCACTTT.

The J gene is TRBJ1-4, the V gene TRBV27; D is undetermined. Germline V CDR1 and CDR2: MNHEY, SMNVEV (reference sequence). The CDR3 spans 12 residues. Trimming shortened V by 8 bases and J by 4 bases, and 8 bases separated the two germline ends. The CDR3 is CASGGFNEKLFF. For the CDR3, the DNA is TGTGCCAGCGGAGGGTTTAATGAAAAACTGTTTTTT. Supplemented by reference TRBV27 and TRBJ1-4, the full variable domain reads EAQVTQNPRYLITVTGKKLTVTCSQNMNHEYMSWYRQDPGLGLRQIYYSMNVEVTDKGDVPEGYKVSRKEKRNFPLILESPSPNQTSLYFCASGGFNEKLFFGSGTQLSVL.

The chain is built from TRBV28 and TRBJ2-2; 7 bases map to TRBD2. Germline lookup yields CDR1 MDHEN and CDR2 SYDVKM. Germline trimming cut 3 bases from V and 2 bases from J; bases unmatched to any gene: 3. The CDR3 contains 15 residues. CDR3 sequence reads: CASSFAGDNTGELFF. DNA for the CDR3: TGTGCCAGCAGTTTTGCGGGGGACAACACCGGGGAGCTGTTTTTT.

The table lists this clone with a count of one. The CDR3 sequence: CASSTSGGAYEQYV. For the CDR3, the DNA is TGTGCCAGCAGCACGAGCGGGGGGGCGTACGAGCAGTACGTC. This chain connects TRBV3-1 (or the pseudogene TRBV3-2) to TRBJ2-7; 10 nucleotides align to TRBD2. This CDR3 region has 14 residues. The ends lost 5 bases at V and 4 bases at J; junction bases unmatched: 5. The V gene's germline CDR1 is LGHDT and CDR2 YNNKEL (reference sequence).

CDR3 DNA: TGTGCCAGCTCACCATCTGACATACAGACGAACACTGAAGCTTTCTTT. Amino acid sequence: CASSPSDIQTNTEAFF. The V call is TRBV18, the J call TRBJ1-1, with D uncertain. There are 16 residues in the CDR3. From germline, CDR1 is KGHSH and CDR2 LQKENI. V lost 2 bases and J lost 1, with 14 bases in between.

V gene TRBV2 combines with J gene TRBJ2-1; tentatively, D is TRBD2 (6 bases). The V end lost 6 bases, the J end lost 4 bases, and 13 bases lay between the germline ends. There are 14 residues in the CDR3. Germline V gene data show CDR1 as SNHLY and CDR2 as FYNNEI. CDR3 nucleotides: TGTGCCAGCAGCGGGACTGAGGCTTACAATGAGCAGTTCTTC. Protein product: CASSGTEAYNEQFF.

This chain uses TRBV4-3 with TRBJ1-3; D may be TRBD1 (6 bases). From germline, CDR1 is LGHNA and CDR2 YSLEER. With 1 base removed from V and 4 bases from J, the gap between germline ends came to 14 bases. This CDR3 spans 16 amino acids. The CDR3 spells CASSQGRGGSGNTIYF. CDR3 DNA sequence: TGCGCCAGCAGCCAAGGGAGGGGGGGGTCCGGAAACACCATATATTTT.

The gene calls are TRBV7-2 and TRBJ2-1, with TRBD2 identical over 12 bases. The J segment lost 6 bases and the V segment lost 1 base, leaving 7 bases of the junction unmatched. The CDR3 length is 17 residues. The germline CDR1 and CDR2 sequences are SGHTA and FQGNSA. The CDR3 sequence: CASSLVLRTSGANEQFF. In DNA, the CDR3 is TGTGCCAGCAGCTTAGTATTAAGGACTAGCGGGGCCAATGAGCAGTTCTTC. Looking up the rest from reference TRBV7-2 and TRBJ2-1 gives the full variable domain: GAGVSQSPSNKVTEKGKDVELRCDPISGHTALYWYRQSLGQGLEFLIYFQGNSAPDKSGLPSDRFSAERTGGSVSTLTIQRTQQEDSAVYLCASSLVLRTSGANEQFFGPGTRLTVL.

The chain uses TRBV15 and TRBJ2-5; D perhaps matches TRBD1 (6 bases). Germline V gene sequence: CDR1 LNHNV, CDR2 YYDKDF (reference sequence). V was clipped by 5 bases and J by 7 bases, with 26 bases between them. The length of the CDR3 is 17 residues. The CDR3 DNA is TGTGCCACCAGCGAAGAGATATCCTCCTACAGGGAAGGGACCCAGTACTTC. It translates to CATSEEISSYREGTQYF.

This chain joins TRBV5-4 and TRBJ2-2; D ambiguous. CDR1 is SGHNT, CDR2 YYREEE, per germline (reference sequence). V was clipped by 0 bases and J by 0 bases, with 9 bases between them. This CDR3 region has 16 residues. CDR3 sequence: CASSLARLTNTGELFF. Here the CDR3 DNA reads TGTGCCAGCAGCTTGGCCCGACTGACGAACACCGGGGAGCTGTTTTTT.

The J gene is TRBJ2-1, the V gene TRBV2; D might be TRBD2 (5 bases). Germline V CDR1 and CDR2: SNHLY, FYNNEI. The CDR3 length is 12 residues. Trimming cost V 8 bases and J 5 bases, with 10 bases left between them. This CDR3 is CASFGLNNEQFF. CDR3 nucleotides: TGTGCCAGCTTCGGACTGAACAATGAGCAGTTCTTC.

This chain uses TRBV6-6 with TRBJ2-5, with 9 positions matching TRBD1. Germline trimming cut 0 bases from V and 5 bases from J; bases unmatched to any gene: 7. The CDR3 runs to 16 residues. The germline CDR1 and CDR2 sequences are MNHNY and SVGAGI (reference sequence). Written as DNA, the CDR3 is TGTGCCAGCAGTTACTCCGAAGACAGGGGGATCGAGACCCAGTACTTC. Translation gives CASSYSEDRGIETQYF.

The rearrangement joins TRBV6-2 or TRBV6-3 to TRBJ2-7, with unresolved D. This CDR3 region has 16 residues. Germline CDR1 MNHEY, CDR2 SVGEGT. The V gene lost 4 bases and the J gene lost 1 base, with 17 bases spanning the gap. CDR3 in amino acids: CASSLGEHSQSYEQYV. In DNA form, the CDR3 reads TGTGCCAGCAGTTTGGGCGAGCACTCACAGTCCTACGAGCAGTACGTC.

This clone was counted only a few times. The gene calls are TRBV27 and TRBJ1-1; TRBD1 matches at 7 bases. In germline, CDR1 is MNHEY, CDR2 SMNVEV (reference sequence). The CDR3 is 18 residues long. With V trimmed by 6 bases and J by 4 bases, 20 bases remained unmatched. Here the CDR3 reads CASSPLPRTGGGPTEAFF. CDR3 bases: TGTGCCAGCAGCCCACTCCCCAGGACAGGCGGTGGCCCCACTGAAGCTTTCTTT.

This clone was detected only once. The rearrangement joins TRBV12-3 or TRBV12-4 to TRBJ1-2; 7 bases match TRBD1. Trimming at V came to 3 bases and at J to 4 bases, leaving 2 bases not matched to a gene. CDR3 length equals 13 residues. CDR3 protein: CASSFPGGYGYTF. The CDR3 region has the DNA TGTGCCAGCAGTTTCCCAGGGGGCTATGGCTACACCTTC.

In DNA, the CDR3 is TGTGCCAGCAGCTTCACACAGGTGTATAATGAGCAGTTCTTC. As protein: CASSFTQVYNEQFF. The V and J genes are TRBV5-4 and TRBJ2-1; tentative D call: TRBD1 (5 bases). Germline values: CDR1 SGHNT, CDR2 YYREEE (reference sequence). The CDR3 is 14 residues long. V was trimmed by 2 bases and J by 7 bases, leaving 13 bases between them.

V and J are TRBV9 and TRBJ2-5, with D perhaps matching TRBD1 (5 bases). The germline gives CDR1 SGDLS, CDR2 YYNGEE. The CDR3 consists of 14 residues. Trimming cost V 4 bases and J 5 bases, with 15 bases left between them. The CDR3 protein is CASSPSWGAETQYF. CDR3 in DNA: TGTGCCAGCAGCCCAAGCTGGGGCGCGGAGACCCAGTACTTC.

The V and J genes are TRBV6-1 and TRBJ2-7, with 12 bases fitting TRBD2. The CDR3 consists of 16 residues. Germline CDR1 and CDR2: MNHNS and SASEGT. V shed 2 bases, J shed 5 bases, and the junction held 7 bases outside the gene matches. This CDR3 is CASSEIGLAGYDEQYV. In DNA, the CDR3 is TGTGCCAGCAGTGAAATTGGACTAGCGGGATACGACGAGCAGTACGTC.

The chain has TRBV2 and TRBJ2-5; TRBD2 aligns across 12 bases. The ends lost 2 bases at V and 4 bases at J; junction bases unmatched: 11. There are 18 residues in the CDR3. Per germline, CDR1 SNHLY and CDR2 FYNNEI. CDR3 DNA sequence: TGTGCCAGCAGTGAATTGGCTAGCGGGGGGGCCGAAGGAGAGACCCAGTACTTC. Translated, it gives CASSELASGGAEGETQYF.

This sequence joins TRBV15 and TRBJ1-4; the D gene is possibly TRBD1 (5 bases). Between the trimmed V and J ends, which lost 1 base and 12 bases, there was a span of 6 bases. This CDR3 is 11 amino acids long. Germline CDR1 and CDR2: LNHNV and YYDKDF (reference sequence). CDR3 in DNA: TGTGCCACCAGCAGAGGGGGCGAACTGTTTTTT. Translation gives CATSRGGELFF.